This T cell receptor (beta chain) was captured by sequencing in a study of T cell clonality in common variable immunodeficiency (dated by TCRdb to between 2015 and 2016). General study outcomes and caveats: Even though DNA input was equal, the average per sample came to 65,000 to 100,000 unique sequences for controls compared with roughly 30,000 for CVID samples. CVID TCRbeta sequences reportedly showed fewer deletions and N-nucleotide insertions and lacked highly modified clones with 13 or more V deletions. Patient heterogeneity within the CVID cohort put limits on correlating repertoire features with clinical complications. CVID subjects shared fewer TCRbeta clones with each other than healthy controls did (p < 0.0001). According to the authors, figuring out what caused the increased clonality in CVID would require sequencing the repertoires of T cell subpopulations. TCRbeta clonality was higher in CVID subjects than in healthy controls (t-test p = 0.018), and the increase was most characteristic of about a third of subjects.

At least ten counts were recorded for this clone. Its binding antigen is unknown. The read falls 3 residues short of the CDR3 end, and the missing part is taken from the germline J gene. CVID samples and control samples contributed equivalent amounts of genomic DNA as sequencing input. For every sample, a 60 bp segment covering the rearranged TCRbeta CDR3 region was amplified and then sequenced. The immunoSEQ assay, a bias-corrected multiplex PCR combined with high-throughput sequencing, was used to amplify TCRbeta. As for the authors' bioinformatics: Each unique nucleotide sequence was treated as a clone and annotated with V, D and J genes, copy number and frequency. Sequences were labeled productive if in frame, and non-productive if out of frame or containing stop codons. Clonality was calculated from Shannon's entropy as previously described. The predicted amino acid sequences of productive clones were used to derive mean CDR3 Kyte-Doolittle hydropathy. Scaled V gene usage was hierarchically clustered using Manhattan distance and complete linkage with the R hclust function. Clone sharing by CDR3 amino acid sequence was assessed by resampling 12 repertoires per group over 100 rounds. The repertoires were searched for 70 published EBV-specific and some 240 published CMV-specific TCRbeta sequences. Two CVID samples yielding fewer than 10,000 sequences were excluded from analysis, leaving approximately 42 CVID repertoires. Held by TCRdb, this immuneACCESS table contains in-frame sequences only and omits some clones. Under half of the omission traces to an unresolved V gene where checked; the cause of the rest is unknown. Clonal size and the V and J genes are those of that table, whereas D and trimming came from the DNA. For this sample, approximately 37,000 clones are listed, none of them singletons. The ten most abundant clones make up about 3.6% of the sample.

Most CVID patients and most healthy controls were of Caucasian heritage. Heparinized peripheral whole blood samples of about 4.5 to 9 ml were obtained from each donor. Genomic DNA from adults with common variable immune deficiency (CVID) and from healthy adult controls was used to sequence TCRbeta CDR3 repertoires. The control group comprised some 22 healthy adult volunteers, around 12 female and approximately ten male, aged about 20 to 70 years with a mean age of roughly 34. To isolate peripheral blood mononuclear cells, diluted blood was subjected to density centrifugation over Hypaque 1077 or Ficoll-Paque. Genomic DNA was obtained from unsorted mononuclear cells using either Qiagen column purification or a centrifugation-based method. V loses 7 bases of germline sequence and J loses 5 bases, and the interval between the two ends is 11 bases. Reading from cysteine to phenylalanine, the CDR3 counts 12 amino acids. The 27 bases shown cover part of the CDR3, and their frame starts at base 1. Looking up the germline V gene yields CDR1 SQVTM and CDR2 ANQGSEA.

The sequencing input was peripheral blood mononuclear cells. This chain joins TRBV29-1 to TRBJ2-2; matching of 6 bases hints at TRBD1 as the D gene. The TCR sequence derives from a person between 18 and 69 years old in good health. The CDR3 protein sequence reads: CSAEGGTGELFF. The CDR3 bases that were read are TGCAGCGCCGAAGGGGGAACCGGGGAG.